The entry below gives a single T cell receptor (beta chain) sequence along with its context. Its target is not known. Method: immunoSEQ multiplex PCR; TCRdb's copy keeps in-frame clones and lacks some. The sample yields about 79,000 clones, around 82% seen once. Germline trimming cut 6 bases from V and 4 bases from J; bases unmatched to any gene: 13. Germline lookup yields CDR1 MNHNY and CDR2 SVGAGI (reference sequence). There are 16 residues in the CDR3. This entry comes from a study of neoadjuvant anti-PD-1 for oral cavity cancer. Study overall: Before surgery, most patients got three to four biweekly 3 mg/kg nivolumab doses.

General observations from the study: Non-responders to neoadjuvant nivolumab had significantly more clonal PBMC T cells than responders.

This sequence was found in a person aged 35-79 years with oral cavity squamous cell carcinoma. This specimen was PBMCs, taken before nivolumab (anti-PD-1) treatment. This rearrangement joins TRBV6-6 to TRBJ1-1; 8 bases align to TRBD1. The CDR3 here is CASSPFSWTGPTEAFF. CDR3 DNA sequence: TGTGCCAGCAGCCCCTTCTCTTGGACAGGGCCCACTGAAGCTTTCTTT.